These 15 T cell receptor beta chains originate from one sample sequenced in a study of regulatory T cells in long-lasting Graves disease. Time point noted: newly diagnosed GD, antithyroid drugs for less than 3 months. RNA from PBMCs was the source of the TCR library. iRepertoire HTBI primers and Arm-PCR of CDR3 regions built TCR beta libraries. TCRdb ran MiXCR on the multiplex PCR reads and lists one entry per CDR3 protein. The sample has 530,000 or so distinct CDR3 sequences; roughly 13% are singletons. This same sample was also taken into another study, of T cells in Graves' hyperthyroidism and ophthalmopathy.

The input for sequencing was peripheral blood mononuclear cells (PBMCs), taken at new diagnosis, from a patient treated with antithyroid drugs. These receptors were taken from a man aged 25 to 40 with Graves disease.

With regard to this clonotype: Here the CDR3 omits its conserved ending phenylalanine or tryptophan, so a read error is the likely source. V usage is TRBV11-2 and J usage is TRBJ2-7; D may correspond to TRBD1 or TRBD2 (5 bases each). V was trimmed by 5 bases and J by 8 bases, leaving 16 bases between them. Germline lookup yields CDR1 SGHAT and CDR2 FQNNGV. The CDR3 contains 13 residues. CDR3 amino acids: CASSHRGLPQQYL. In DNA form, the CDR3 reads TGTGCCAGCAGCCATCGGGGCCTCCCTCAGCAGTACCTC.

This clonotype appeared a few times. The CDR3 here is CSARRGQHTSTDTQYF. The CDR3 bases are TGCAGTGCTAGGCGCGGCCAACACACTAGCACAGATACGCAGTATTTT. The chain recombines TRBV20-1 with TRBJ2-3; D not certain. V was clipped by 3 bases and J by 0 bases, with 16 bases between them. The CDR3 consists of 16 residues. Germline lookup yields CDR1 DFQATT and CDR2 SNEGSKA (reference sequence).

This clonotype was seen many times. V gene TRBV15 combines with J gene TRBJ2-7; unclear D gene. Germline lookup yields CDR1 LNHNV and CDR2 YYDKDF (reference sequence). V lost 1 base and J lost 0, with 7 bases in between. This CDR3 has 14 residues. The CDR3 bases are TGTGCCACCAGCAGAGTCTCGAACTCCTACGAGCAGTACTTC. It translates to CATSRVSNSYEQYF.

This clonotype was seen a few times. The chain couples TRBV20-1 to TRBJ2-6; tentatively, D is TRBD1 (6 bases). Germline CDR1 and CDR2: DFQATT and SNEGSKA (reference sequence). CDR3 size: 13 residues. Between the trimmed V and J ends, which lost 6 bases and 4 bases, there was a span of 10 bases. The CDR3, as DNA: TGCAGTGCCCTGAGGGGGGGGGCCAACGTCCTGACTTTC. Its protein product is CSALRGGANVLTF.

With respect to this clonotype: It may be a read error: a sequence one base away is much more abundant. The chain uses TRBV11-2 and TRBJ1-3; maybe TRBD1 (5 bases). The germline gives CDR1 SGHAT, CDR2 FQNNGV. This CDR3 spans 15 amino acids. DNA for the CDR3: TGTGCCAGCAGCTTGCAGCAGGGTTTTGGAAACACCACATATTTT. As protein: CASSLQQGFGNTTYF.

There are many counts of this clonotype. The chain links TRBV5-4 to TRBJ2-7; perhaps TRBD1 as D (6 bases). The germline CDR1 and CDR2 sequences are SGHNT and YYREEE (reference sequence). Between the trimmed V and J ends, which lost 4 bases and 0 bases, there was a span of 8 bases. This CDR3 comprises 13 residues. In DNA form, the CDR3 reads TGTGCCAGCAGCACGGGACACTCCTACGAGCAGTACTTC. As protein: CASSTGHSYEQYF.

The V gene is TRBV5-1, the J gene TRBJ2-4; D is unresolved. The germline V gene encodes CDR1 SGHRS and CDR2 YFSETQ. V lost 2 bases and J lost 0, with 6 bases in between. CDR3 length: 14 amino acids. CDR3 protein: CASSLQLAKNIQYF. In DNA, the CDR3 is TGCGCCAGCAGCTTACAGCTAGCCAAAAACATTCAGTACTTC.

With respect to this clonotype: A much more abundant neighbour one base away suggests this may be a read error. The final CDR3 position lacks the conserved phenylalanine or tryptophan, pointing to a likely read error. This chain connects TRBV11-2 to TRBJ2-1, with 10 bases matching TRBD2. The CDR3 length is 16 residues. CDR1 is SGHAT and CDR2 is FQNNGV in the germline V gene. V lost 1 base to trimming and J lost 4 bases; unmatched junction nucleotides: 4. The CDR3 DNA is TGTGCCAGCAGCTTAGCACTAGCGGGACTTTACAATGAGCAGTTCTTG. Translating it yields CASSLALAGLYNEQFL.

In this sample, this clonotype turned up many times. The genes are TRBV27 and TRBJ2-3, with 9 bases identical to TRBD2. Germline values: CDR1 MNHEY, CDR2 SMNVEV (reference sequence). The ends lost 3 bases at V and 3 bases at J; junction bases unmatched: 7. The CDR3 runs to 16 residues. The CDR3 bases are TGTGCCAGCAGTTTGAGGCTAGCGGGAAGAACAGATACGCAGTATTTT. This gives the protein CASSLRLAGRTDTQYF.

J is TRBJ2-1 and V is TRBV2, with TRBD2 as a possible D gene (7 bases). Looked up from germline, CDR1 is SNHLY and CDR2 is FYNNEI. This CDR3 spans 20 amino acids. V shed 8 bases and J shed 5 bases, with 34 bases lying between them. CDR3 DNA: TGTGCCAGCTCACCAATGGCAAGCGGGCGGGGGCCGGAGGAAGACAATGAGCAGTTCTTC. This gives the protein CASSPMASGRGPEEDNEQFF. Drawing the rest from reference TRBV2 and TRBJ2-1, the complete variable domain is EPEVTQTPSHQVTQMGQEVILRCVPISNHLYFYWYRQILGQKVEFLVSFYNNEISEKSEIFDDQFSVERPDGSNFTLKIRSTKLEDSAMYFCASSPMASGRGPEEDNEQFFGPGTRLTVL.

This chain joins TRBV6-1 and TRBJ2-3; D perhaps matches TRBD2 (5 bases). The CDR3 contains 15 residues. Looked up from germline, CDR1 is MNHNS and CDR2 is SASEGT. Trimming cost V 2 bases and J 2 bases, with 11 bases left between them. The CDR3 DNA follows: TGTGCCAGCAGTGAACCCAGCGGTTACACAGATACGCAGTATTTT. This sequence encodes CASSEPSGYTDTQYF.

Of note for this clonotype: It is likely a read error: a sequence one base away is far more abundant. This chain links TRBV9 with TRBJ2-7; possibly TRBD2 for D (7 bases). The CDR3 consists of 14 residues. CDR1 is SGDLS, CDR2 YYNGEE, per germline. Trimming stripped 4 bases from V and 6 bases from J, with 17 bases between. The CDR3 nucleotides read TGTGCCAGCAGCTCTCCCAAGGGGGGGCGCGAGCAGTACTTC. Its translation is CASSSPKGGREQYF.

This clonotype was seen a few times. The V and J genes are TRBV6-1 and TRBJ2-1; 8 bases are a match to TRBD1. Germline values: CDR1 MNHNS, CDR2 SASEGT. CDR3 size: 12 residues. Trimming at V came to 3 bases and at J to 10 bases, leaving 2 bases not matched to a gene. The CDR3 DNA is TGTGCCAGCAGTGACAGGGGGCTGGAGCAGTTCTTC. This sequence encodes CASSDRGLEQFF.

This clonotype was observed at least ten times. The CDR3 is CASSFAGPYEQYF. As DNA, the CDR3 is TGTGCCAGCAGCTTCGCAGGGCCCTACGAGCAGTACTTC. The J gene is TRBJ2-7, the V gene TRBV27; D perhaps matches TRBD1 (5 bases). This CDR3 is built from 13 residues. Germline assignment: CDR1 MNHEY and CDR2 SMNVEV (reference sequence). Trimming left V 6 bases short and J 2 bases short, with 11 bases between.

This clonotype was counted a few times. V is TRBV30 and J is TRBJ1-2, with D hard to call. The CDR3 has 12 amino acids. Trimming removed 1 base from V and 5 bases from J, with 8 bases in between. Germline-derived CDR1 and CDR2 are GTSNPN and SVGIG (reference sequence). The CDR3: CAWSDRSYGYTF. Written as DNA, the CDR3 is TGTGCCTGGAGTGATAGATCATATGGCTACACCTTC. The full variable domain, with the rest looked up from reference TRBV30 and TRBJ1-2, is SQTIHQWPATLVQPVGSPLSLECTVEGTSNPNLYWYRQAAGRGLQLLFYSVGIGQISSEVPQNLSASRPQDRQFILSSKKLLLSDSGFYLCAWSDRSYGYTFGSGTRLTVV.